The 19 T cell receptor beta chains reported below all come from one sample, sequenced in a study of T cells after posttransplantation cyclophosphamide. Profiled with immunoSEQ multiplex PCR; TCRdb holds only in-frame clones, not every one. The table includes some 4,300 clones, 70% to 80% detected once. Cyclophosphamide on days +3 and +4 followed busulfan-fludarabine conditioning and a marrow graft. Sequencing was performed on PBMCs, taken after allogeneic stem cell transplant with posttransplant cyclophosphamide. These receptors all stem from a male patient aged 40-55 years who received an allogeneic stem cell transplant from a related donor, was CMV-positive, and had acute and chronic GVHD. Some T cells may originate from the graft donor.

The chain recombines TRBV11-3 with TRBJ2-5; 7 nucleotides match TRBD2. The J segment lost 1 base and the V segment lost 5 bases, leaving 10 bases of the junction unmatched. CDR3 size: 16 residues. Germline V CDR1 and CDR2: SGHNT, YENEEA. The chain's CDR3 is CASSPMGGSGQETQYF. CDR3 DNA sequence: TGTGCCAGCAGCCCAATGGGAGGGTCGGGCCAAGAGACCCAGTACTTC.

The chain is built from TRBV11-3 and TRBJ2-2; 8 nucleotides agree with TRBD2. CDR3 length equals 15 residues. Germline V CDR1 and CDR2: SGHNT, YENEEA. V was pared by 5 bases and J by 7 bases, with 9 bases of the junction left unmatched. The CDR3 is CASSPGTSTGGELFF. CDR3 nucleotide sequence: TGTGCCAGCAGCCCAGGGACTAGTACGGGCGGGGAGCTGTTTTTT.

This chain links TRBV5-5 with TRBJ2-1; 9 nucleotides line up with TRBD2. The germline V gene encodes CDR1 SGHKS and CDR2 YYEKEE (reference sequence). There are 14 residues in the CDR3. J gave up 9 bases and V 8 bases, and 12 bases lay outside the gene matches. CDR3 nucleotide sequence: TGTGCCAGTACCGGTAGCGGGAGCTTGGGTGAGCAGTTCTTC. Translation: CASTGSGSLGEQFF.

The chain employs TRBV4-2 and TRBJ1-2; 8 nucleotides align to TRBD1. The CDR3 has 17 residues. The V gene end was trimmed by 1 base and the J gene end by 7 bases; junction bases not matched to a gene: 14. Germline assignment: CDR1 LGHNA and CDR2 YNFKEQ. CDR3 protein: CASSQVFGSAGGGGYTF. The CDR3 DNA reads as TGTGCCAGCAGCCAAGTCTTTGGCAGCGCAGGGGGCGGTGGCTACACCTTC.

The chain carries TRBV29-1 and TRBJ2-7; 11 nucleotides match TRBD1. The J segment lost 6 bases and the V segment lost 3 bases, leaving 10 bases of the junction unmatched. Germline values: CDR1 SQVTM, CDR2 ANQGSEA. The CDR3 consists of 15 residues. The CDR3: CSVDRTGTGGFEQYF. The CDR3 DNA sequence: TGCAGCGTTGACCGAACCGGGACAGGGGGTTTCGAGCAGTACTTC.

V usage is TRBV9 and J usage is TRBJ2-1; 9 bases match TRBD2. The germline V gene encodes CDR1 SGDLS and CDR2 YYNGEE. The junction had 6 bases not matched to a gene; V was cut back by 3 bases and J by 8 bases. The CDR3 sequence is 14 residues long. The DNA of the CDR3 is TGTGCCAGCAGCGGTGCGGGACTAGCAGATGAGCAGTTCTTC. Protein product: CASSGAGLADEQFF.

The gene calls are TRBV6-1 and TRBJ1-2, with a weak D call TRBD1 (6 bases). CDR3 length: 15 residues. Trimming removed 0 bases from V and 8 bases from J, with 16 bases in between. Germline V gene sequence: CDR1 MNHNS, CDR2 SASEGT. The CDR3 is CASSEASVQGSGYTF. The CDR3 DNA reads TGTGCCAGCAGTGAAGCGAGTGTACAGGGAAGCGGCTACACCTTC.

The genes are TRBV5-1 and TRBJ2-6, with 12 bases that match TRBD1. Germline V gene sequence: CDR1 SGHRS, CDR2 YFSETQ. Germline trimming cut 4 bases from V and 4 bases from J; bases unmatched to any gene: 3. There are 16 residues in the CDR3. The CDR3 is CASSRDRGLGANVLTF. In DNA, the CDR3 is TGCGCCAGCAGCCGGGACAGGGGGCTCGGGGCCAACGTCCTGACTTTC.

This clone was detected once. The V gene is TRBV30, the J gene TRBJ2-5, with D uncertain. The V end was cut by 0 bases, the J end by 5 bases, with 7 bases between. There are 12 residues in the CDR3. The germline V gene has CDR1 GTSNPN and CDR2 SVGIG (reference sequence). CDR3 coding DNA: TGTGCCTGGAGTGTACGAGAGGAGACCCAGTACTTC. Translating it yields CAWSVREETQYF.

The chain links TRBV5-6 to TRBJ2-1; 8 bases line up with TRBD2. This CDR3 has 14 amino acids. Germline-derived CDR1 and CDR2 are SGHDT and YYEEEE. After removal of 1 base from V and 3 bases from J, the junction contained 0 bases not matched to a gene. The CDR3 here is CASSLTSGYNEQFF. DNA of the CDR3: TGTGCCAGCAGCTTGACTAGCGGCTACAATGAGCAGTTCTTC.

CDR3 nucleotides: TGTGCCAGCAGTTTAAACAGGGGGCGCGGGAGGAATGAAAAACTGTTTTTT. This sequence encodes CASSLNRGRGRNEKLFF. The chain couples TRBV5-6 to TRBJ1-4, with 9 bases matching TRBD1. The CDR3 is 17 residues long. In germline, CDR1 is SGHDT, CDR2 YYEEEE. The trim removed 5 bases at V and 5 bases at J, leaving 13 bases unmatched. Based on the CDR3 plus reference TRBV5-6 and TRBJ1-4, the full variable domain is DAGVTQSPTHLIKTRGQQVTLRCSPKSGHDTVSWYQQALGQGPQFIFQYYEEEERQRGNFPDRFSGHQFPNYSSELNVNALLLGDSALYLCASSLNRGRGRNEKLFFGSGTQLSVL.

Relative to its sample, this clone is medium-sized. CDR3 nucleotides: TGTGCCAGCGTACCGGGGGATAAGGATGAGCAGTTCTTC. It specifies CASVPGDKDEQFF. The chain has TRBV11-2 and TRBJ2-1, with D possibly being TRBD2 (6 bases). This CDR3 comprises 13 residues. Germline values: CDR1 SGHAT, CDR2 FQNNGV. The V and J ends lost 8 bases and 8 bases respectively, with 16 bases between them.

The chain recombines TRBV19 with TRBJ1-2; D ambiguous. The CDR3 consists of 14 residues. With 8 bases removed from V and 5 bases from J, the gap between germline ends came to 18 bases. The germline gives CDR1 LNHDA, CDR2 SQIVND (reference sequence). CDR3 sequence (DNA): TGTGCCAGTCTTAGCACGGATTTTGGTTATGGCTACACCTTC. Its translation is CASLSTDFGYGYTF.

The V and J genes are TRBV7-6 and TRBJ2-1; 8 nucleotides align to TRBD2. CDR3 length equals 14 residues. Germline lookup yields CDR1 SGHVS and CDR2 FNYEAQ. J gave up 8 bases and V 5 bases, and 8 bases lay outside the gene matches. The CDR3 protein is CASSLGLALDEQFF. The CDR3 DNA is TGTGCCAGCAGCCTTGGACTAGCCCTGGATGAGCAGTTCTTC.

This clone came up once. The chain couples TRBV4-1 to TRBJ1-2, with 7 bases identical to TRBD1. Germline assignment: CDR1 MGHRA and CDR2 YSYEKL. This CDR3 spans 13 amino acids. Unmatched junction bases numbered 3, after V lost 0 bases and J lost 8 bases. DNA for the CDR3: TGCGCCAGCAGCCAAGAAGCAGGGGGAGGCTACACCTTC. Translated: CASSQEAGGGYTF.

The CDR3 spells CAWSRRTLAGGEQFF. For the CDR3, the DNA is TGTGCCTGGAGTAGGCGGACCCTAGCGGGGGGTGAGCAGTTCTTC. This chain joins TRBV30 and TRBJ2-1, with 11 bases aligning to TRBD2. V gave up 2 bases and J gave up 9 bases; unmatched junction bases: 9. From germline, CDR1 is GTSNPN and CDR2 SVGIG (reference sequence). The CDR3 has 15 residues.

The chain uses TRBV5-5 and TRBJ2-2, with D perhaps matching TRBD1 (6 bases). Trimming pared 4 bases from V and 5 bases from J, leaving 9 bases between. This CDR3 contains 13 residues. The germline gives CDR1 SGHKS, CDR2 YYEKEE (reference sequence). The CDR3 loop is CASSRQGTGELFF. The CDR3 coding sequence is TGTGCCAGCAGCCGCCAGGGGACCGGGGAGCTGTTTTTT.

The chain has TRBV9 and TRBJ1-2; 8 nucleotides match TRBD1. The CDR3 totals 14 residues. Germline CDR1 reads SGDLS; CDR2 reads YYNGEE. After removal of 3 bases from V and 8 bases from J, the junction contained 9 bases not matched to a gene. The CDR3 spells CASSAGTGPFGYTF. The CDR3 nucleotides read TGTGCCAGCAGCGCGGGGACAGGTCCCTTCGGCTACACCTTC.

This chain connects TRBV30 to TRBJ2-6; perhaps TRBD2 as D (5 bases). The CDR3 runs to 18 residues. Germline V gene sequence: CDR1 GTSNPN, CDR2 SVGIG (reference sequence). Trimming removed 2 bases at V and 1 base at J, with 18 bases between. This CDR3 reads CAWSRITEGVSGANVLTF. The CDR3 DNA is TGTGCCTGGAGTCGGATTACAGAGGGCGTTTCTGGGGCCAACGTCCTGACTTTC.